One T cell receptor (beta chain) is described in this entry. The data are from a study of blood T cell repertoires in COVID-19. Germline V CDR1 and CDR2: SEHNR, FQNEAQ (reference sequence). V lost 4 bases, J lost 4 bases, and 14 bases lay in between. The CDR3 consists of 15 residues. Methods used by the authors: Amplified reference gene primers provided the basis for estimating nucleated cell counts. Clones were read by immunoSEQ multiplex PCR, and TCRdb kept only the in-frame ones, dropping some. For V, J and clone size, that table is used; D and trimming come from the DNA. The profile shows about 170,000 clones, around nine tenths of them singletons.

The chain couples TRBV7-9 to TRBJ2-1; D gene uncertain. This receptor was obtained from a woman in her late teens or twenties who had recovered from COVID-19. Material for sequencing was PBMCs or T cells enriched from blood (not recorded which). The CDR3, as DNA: TGTGCCAGCAGCTCCCCCCCCTCGGAGTACAATGAGCAGTTCTTC. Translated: CASSSPPSEYNEQFF.